Listed below are T cell receptor beta chains from one sample, sequenced in a study of T cells in Graves' hyperthyroidism and ophthalmopathy. One entry per CDR3 protein results from TCRdb running MiXCR on the multiplex PCR reads. The sample lists approximately 690,000 distinct CDR3 sequences; around 20% were seen once. Sequences were obtained from blood. The receptors originated from a man in his thirties or forties with Graves' ophthalmopathy. The CDR3 runs from the conserved cysteine through the conserved F or W. The D gene is left open where the match is weak. The listing skips clone size in some rows; elsewhere it reads once, few, many or a size class.

V gene: TRBV7-2; D gene: NA; J gene: TRBJ2-1; clone size: NA; CDR3 DNA: TGTGCCAGCAGCTTAGGACTTGCTAAATACAATGAGCAGTTCTTC; CDR3 protein: CASSLGLAKYNEQFF
V gene: TRBV2; D gene: NA; J gene: TRBJ2-1; clone size: NA; CDR3 DNA: TGTGCCAGCAACCTTGGGAGCCACAATGAGCAGTTCTTC; CDR3 protein: CASNLGSHNEQFF
V gene: TRBV9; D gene: TRBD1; J gene: TRBJ1-2; clone size: NA; CDR3 DNA: TGTGCCAGCAGCGCAGGACAGGGGCGCTCGTATGGCTACACCTTC; CDR3 protein: CASSAGQGRSYGYTF
V gene: TRBV11-2; D gene: TRBD2; J gene: TRBJ2-1; clone size: many; CDR3 DNA: TGTGCCAGCAGTCTGATCCTAGGGACTAGCGGGTTTGAGCAGTTCTTC; CDR3 protein: CASSLILGTSGFEQFF
V gene: TRBV28; D gene: NA; J gene: TRBJ2-7; clone size: few; CDR3 DNA: TGTGCCAGCAGTTTATTTTGGAACAGCGACCCCTCCTACGAGCAGTACTTC; CDR3 protein: CASSLFWNSDPSYEQYF
V gene: TRBV6-1; D gene: NA; J gene: TRBJ1-6; clone size: NA; CDR3 DNA: TGTGCCAGCAACTCGTTCGGGGGGGAACGTTCACCCCTCCACTTT; CDR3 protein: CASNSFGGERSPLHF
V gene: TRBV5-1; D gene: TRBD1; J gene: TRBJ1-5; clone size: NA; CDR3 DNA: TGCGCCAGCAGCAGAGGGGGACAGAGCAATCAGCCCCAGCATTTT; CDR3 protein: CASSRGGQSNQPQHF
V gene: TRBV20-1; D gene: NA; J gene: TRBJ2-1; clone size: many; CDR3 DNA: TGCAGTGCTAGTGACCGGGAGACCACATCCTACAATGAGCAGTTCTTC; CDR3 protein: CSASDRETTSYNEQFF
V gene: TRBV6-1; D gene: NA; J gene: TRBJ1-6; clone size: NA; CDR3 DNA: TGTGCCAGCAGGGACAGTATTTTGACCCTCCACTTT; CDR3 protein: CASRDSILTLHF
V gene: TRBV11-2; D gene: NA; J gene: TRBJ2-5; clone size: many; CDR3 DNA: TGTGCCAGCAGCTTAGATCGAGCGCGGACCCAAGAGACCCAGTACTTC; CDR3 protein: CASSLDRARTQETQYF
V gene: TRBV30; D gene: TRBD2; J gene: TRBJ2-4; clone size: many; CDR3 DNA: TGTGCCTGGAGAGCTGCGGGAGGGAGGAACATTCAGTACTTC; CDR3 protein: CAWRAAGGRNIQYF
V gene: TRBV7-2; D gene: TRBD1; J gene: TRBJ1-2; clone size: few; CDR3 DNA: TGTGCCAGCAGCTCAGACAGGGTTCTTTGCACCTTC; CDR3 protein: CASSSDRVLCTF
V gene: TRBV2; D gene: NA; J gene: TRBJ1-5; clone size: many; CDR3 DNA: TGTGCCAGCAGTGAGGAACGGTTCAATCAGCCCCAGCATTTT; CDR3 protein: CASSEERFNQPQHF
V gene: TRBV15; D gene: TRBD2; J gene: TRBJ2-1; clone size: NA; CDR3 DNA: TGTGCCACCAGCAGAGAACCTGTACTAGCGTCTACCAATGAGCAGTTCTTC; CDR3 protein: CATSREPVLASTNEQFF
V gene: TRBV6-2/TRBV6-3; D gene: TRBD2; J gene: TRBJ2-7; clone size: few; CDR3 DNA: TGTGCCAGCAGTTACTCCGGACTAGCCCACGAGCAGTACTTC; CDR3 protein: CASSYSGLAHEQYF
V gene: TRBV6-1; D gene: TRBD2; J gene: TRBJ2-2; clone size: few; CDR3 DNA: TGTGCCAGCACTTCTAGCGGGAGGGGAGGGAAGGACACCGGGGAGCTGTTTTTT; CDR3 protein: CASTSSGRGGKDTGELFF
V gene: TRBV19; D gene: NA; J gene: TRBJ2-3; clone size: NA; CDR3 DNA: TGTGCCAGTAATGACAGGCCCCTCACAGATACGCAGTATTTT; CDR3 protein: CASNDRPLTDTQYF
V gene: TRBV29-1; D gene: NA; J gene: TRBJ2-6; clone size: NA; CDR3 DNA: TGCAGCGTTAGGGTCAGAGGAGCAACTGGGGCCAACGTCCTGACTTTC; CDR3 protein: CSVRVRGATGANVLTF
V gene: TRBV12-5; D gene: NA; J gene: TRBJ2-1; clone size: few; CDR3 DNA: TGTGCTAGTGGCCGGGACGCCTCCAATGAGCAGTTCTTC; CDR3 protein: CASGRDASNEQFF
V gene: TRBV2; D gene: NA; J gene: TRBJ2-1; clone size: few; CDR3 DNA: TGTGCCAGCAAGACTAGGGACTCCTACAATGAGCAGTTCTTC; CDR3 protein: CASKTRDSYNEQFF
V gene: TRBV27; D gene: TRBD2; J gene: TRBJ2-3; clone size: few; CDR3 DNA: TGTGCCAGCTATCCTTCTAGCGGGAGGACAGATACGCAGTATTTT; CDR3 protein: CASYPSSGRTDTQYF
V gene: TRBV11-2; D gene: NA; J gene: TRBJ2-1; clone size: many; CDR3 DNA: TGTGCCAGCAGCTTGGGCCGCAGCTCCTACAATGAGCAGTTCTTC; CDR3 protein: CASSLGRSSYNEQFF
V gene: TRBV6-2/TRBV6-3; D gene: NA; J gene: TRBJ2-1; clone size: NA; CDR3 DNA: TGTGCCAGCAGTGAGGGGGTACAGGGCGGGAATGAGCAGTTCTTC; CDR3 protein: CASSEGVQGGNEQFF
V gene: TRBV12-3/TRBV12-4; D gene: TRBD1; J gene: TRBJ1-2; clone size: NA; CDR3 DNA: TGTGCCAGCAGCCCCCAAAATTTACTGACAGGGGTCGGTGGCTACACCTTC; CDR3 protein: CASSPQNLLTGVGGYTF
V gene: TRBV28; D gene: NA; J gene: TRBJ2-7; clone size: many; CDR3 DNA: TGTGCCAGCATGCAACAGGGTAGCTACGAGCAGTACTTC; CDR3 protein: CASMQQGSYEQYF
V gene: TRBV7-2; D gene: NA; J gene: TRBJ2-2; clone size: many; CDR3 DNA: TGTGCCAGCAGCGCGGCGGCCACCGGGGAGCTGTTTTTT; CDR3 protein: CASSAAATGELFF
V gene: TRBV10-3; D gene: NA; J gene: TRBJ1-1; clone size: few; CDR3 DNA: TGTGCCATCAGGGACAGGAACACTGAAGCTTTCTTT; CDR3 protein: CAIRDRNTEAFF